This T cell receptor (beta chain) stems from a study of blood T cell repertoires in COVID-19. Across the whole study: Samples of COVID-19 (acute and convalescent) were obtained from the United States, Italy and Spain.

Methods used by the authors: Reference gene primers were amplified, and this amplification served to estimate nucleated cell counts. Repertoires were generated with immunoSEQ multiplex PCR, while TCRdb's copy carries only in-frame clones and drops some. The D gene and trimming were derived from the DNA, and the V and J assignments and clone size from that table. The table records under 150,000 clones, approximately 80% of them present only once. This clone was counted at least ten times. This CDR3 contains 17 residues. V was pared by 3 bases and J by 0 bases, with 4 bases of the junction left unmatched. Germline V gene sequence: CDR1 WSHSY, CDR2 SAAADI.

The rearrangement links TRBV10-2 to TRBJ2-2; 10 bases match TRBD2. Sequencing was done on a sample of peripheral blood. The sequence was collected from a woman at least 80 years old with active or convalescent COVID-19. The CDR3 DNA reads TGCGCCAGCAGTGACTTTAGCGGGGGGACGAACACCGGGGAGCTGTTTTTT. Residues: CASSDFSGGTNTGELFF.